One sample yielded the 10 T cell receptor beta chains listed below, sequenced in a study of OX40 agonist ivuxolimab in advanced cancers. Sequencing was performed with immunoSEQ multiplex PCR; in TCRdb, only in-frame clones are kept and a portion is missing. This table holds 60,000 or so clones, roughly 84% found once. This sample comprised CD4+ or CD8+ T cells sorted from blood, obtained in a trial of the OX40 agonist ivuxolimab. These receptor sequences come from an adult with an advanced solid tumor such as melanoma, head and neck, liver or kidney cancer.

This chain links TRBV28 with TRBJ2-1, with 8 bases that match TRBD1. The CDR3 runs 15 residues. J lost 7 bases, V lost 6 bases, and 11 bases had no gene match. Germline V gene data show CDR1 as MDHEN and CDR2 as SYDVKM. As DNA, the CDR3 is TGTGCCAGCAGCCTTCCAACAGGGGGTCGGAATGAGCAGTTCTTC. Its protein is CASSLPTGGRNEQFF.

The chain is built from TRBV7-2 and TRBJ2-3; TRBD2 matches at 12 bases. The CDR3 contains 14 residues. Germline lookup yields CDR1 SGHTA and CDR2 FQGNSA. With V trimmed by 5 bases and J by 9 bases, 6 bases remained unmatched. CDR3 coding DNA: TGTGCCAGCAGCCCCCGACTAGCGGGGGCAACGCAGTATTTT. It is translated as CASSPRLAGATQYF.

The V and J genes are TRBV27 and TRBJ1-4; a weak D match, TRBD1 (6 bases). Germline V gives CDR1 MNHEY, CDR2 SMNVEV (reference sequence). This CDR3 spans 15 amino acids. V lost 8 bases to trimming and J lost 0 bases, with 13 bases between them. The CDR3 region is CASALDSTTNEKLFF. As DNA, the CDR3 is TGTGCCAGCGCGCTGGACAGCACAACTAATGAAAAACTGTTTTTT. The full variable domain, rest sourced from reference TRBV27 and TRBJ1-4, is EAQVTQNPRYLITVTGKKLTVTCSQNMNHEYMSWYRQDPGLGLRQIYYSMNVEVTDKGDVPEGYKVSRKEKRNFPLILESPSPNQTSLYFCASALDSTTNEKLFFGSGTQLSVL.

This sequence joins TRBV7-9 and TRBJ2-7; 11 bases line up with TRBD1. V was pared by 4 bases and J by 7 bases, with 15 bases of the junction left unmatched. The CDR3 totals 17 residues. Germline V gene sequence: CDR1 SEHNR, CDR2 FQNEAQ (reference sequence). CDR3 amino acids: CASSSSIPGQGVREQYF. CDR3 in DNA: TGTGCCAGCAGCTCAAGTATTCCGGGACAGGGGGTGAGGGAGCAGTACTTC.

The rearrangement joins TRBV28 to TRBJ1-1; weak D call: TRBD1 (5 bases). The CDR3 extends over 15 amino acids. V lost 5 bases to trimming and J lost 1 base, with 14 bases between them. Germline loops: CDR1 MDHEN, CDR2 SYDVKM. The CDR3 nucleotides read TGTGCCAGCAGTCCGCGCAGGGTGGAGAACACTGAAGCTTTCTTT. Encoded protein: CASSPRRVENTEAFF.

This chain links TRBV7-9 with TRBJ1-3; D is unclear. CDR3 length: 13 residues. CDR1 and CDR2 (germline): SEHNR, FQNEAQ (reference sequence). The ends were cut back, 1 base at V and 2 bases at J, with 3 bases in the middle. The CDR3 here is CASSLVAGNTIYF. The CDR3 DNA reads as TGTGCCAGCAGCTTAGTTGCTGGAAACACCATATATTTT.

The chain recombines TRBV5-4 with TRBJ2-1; D is unresolved. This CDR3 comprises 13 residues. Germline V CDR1 and CDR2: SGHNT, YYREEE (reference sequence). With 3 bases removed from V and 5 bases from J, the gap between germline ends came to 9 bases. The CDR3 bases are TGTGCCAGCAGCTCAGTCAACGACAATGAGCAGTTCTTC. It yields the protein CASSSVNDNEQFF.

The rearrangement uses TRBV6-1 and TRBJ1-3; 8 positions match TRBD1. CDR3 length equals 14 residues. Losses at the gene ends were 5 bases for V and 1 base for J; bases not matched to a gene: 1. Germline V gene sequence: CDR1 MNHNS, CDR2 SASEGT. The CDR3 loop is CASSWTGSGNTIYF. The CDR3 DNA follows: TGTGCCAGCAGTTGGACAGGGTCTGGAAACACCATATATTTT.

The chain employs TRBV30 and TRBJ1-1; D is uncertain. Germline lookup yields CDR1 GTSNPN and CDR2 SVGIG (reference sequence). The CDR3 contains 13 residues. V was pared by 7 bases and J by 5 bases, with 17 bases between. The CDR3 DNA sequence: TGTGCCTCACAACCTCTTTCGGGTACTGAAGCTTTCTTT. Translated: CASQPLSGTEAFF.

The V call is TRBV20-1, the J call TRBJ2-5; TRBD1 is a possible D gene (6 bases). Germline lookup yields CDR1 DFQATT and CDR2 SNEGSKA (reference sequence). The CDR3 sequence is 11 residues long. Deletions cut 2 bases from V and 11 bases from J, with 12 bases between. CDR3 nucleotides: TGCAGTGCTAGATCCGGGACATCACAGTACTTC. The encoded protein is CSARSGTSQYF.